This T cell receptor beta chain was observed in a study of blood T cell repertoires in COVID-19. About the study: The United States, Italy and Spain provided the acute and convalescent COVID-19 samples. The analysed material was cDNA or gDNA that came from T cells, B-cell-depleted T cells, or PBMCs.

Only a few counts were recorded for this clone. All enrollees were roughly 18 to 89 years old and from 20 to 30 US areas. In Cohort 3, a recovered donor had either two negative PCRs, clearance, or symptom resolution. Clones were read by immunoSEQ multiplex PCR, and TCRdb kept only the in-frame ones, dropping some. The sample consists of a few hundred thousand clones, approximately 86% of them appearing once. The CDR3 extends over 15 amino acids. Germline CDR1 is SGHAT and CDR2 is FQNNGV. The V and J ends lost 5 bases and 2 bases respectively, with 15 bases between them. The material sequenced was PBMCs or T cells enriched from blood (not recorded which). The sequence derives from a woman aged 25 to 39 who had recovered from COVID-19. The chain is built from TRBV11-2 and TRBJ1-2, with D perhaps TRBD1 (5 bases). The CDR3 sequence is CASSTPSTENYGYTF. The CDR3 DNA is TGTGCCAGCAGCACGCCCTCGACAGAAAACTATGGCTACACCTTC.